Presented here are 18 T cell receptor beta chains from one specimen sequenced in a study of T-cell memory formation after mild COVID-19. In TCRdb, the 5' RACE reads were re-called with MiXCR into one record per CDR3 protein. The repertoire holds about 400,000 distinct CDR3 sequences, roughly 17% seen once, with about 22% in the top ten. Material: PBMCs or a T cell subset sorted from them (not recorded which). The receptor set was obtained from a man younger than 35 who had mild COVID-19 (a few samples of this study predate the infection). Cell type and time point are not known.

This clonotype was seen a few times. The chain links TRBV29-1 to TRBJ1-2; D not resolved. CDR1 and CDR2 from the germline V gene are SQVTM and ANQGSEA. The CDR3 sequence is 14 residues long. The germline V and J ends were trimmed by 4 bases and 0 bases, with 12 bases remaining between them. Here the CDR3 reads CSVAPADTNYGYTF. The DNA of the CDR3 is TGCAGCGTTGCGCCTGCGGATACTAACTATGGCTACACCTTC.

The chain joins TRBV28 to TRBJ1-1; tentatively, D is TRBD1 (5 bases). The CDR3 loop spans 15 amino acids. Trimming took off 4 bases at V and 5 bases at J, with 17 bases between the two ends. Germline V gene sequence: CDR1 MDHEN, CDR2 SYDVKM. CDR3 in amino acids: CASSSPDSDGTEAFF. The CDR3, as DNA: TGTGCCAGCAGTTCCCCTGACAGTGATGGAACTGAAGCTTTCTTT.

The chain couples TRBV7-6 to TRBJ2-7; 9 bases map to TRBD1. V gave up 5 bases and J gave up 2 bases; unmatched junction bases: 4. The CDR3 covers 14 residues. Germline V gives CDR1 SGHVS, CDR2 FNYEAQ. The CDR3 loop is CASSKGQGPYEQYF. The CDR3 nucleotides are TGTGCCAGCAGCAAGGGACAGGGCCCCTACGAGCAGTACTTC.

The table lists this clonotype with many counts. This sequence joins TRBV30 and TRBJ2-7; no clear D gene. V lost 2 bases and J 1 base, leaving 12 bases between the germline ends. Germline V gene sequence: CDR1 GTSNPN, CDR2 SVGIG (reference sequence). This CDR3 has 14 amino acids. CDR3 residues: CAWSPDTTSYEQYF. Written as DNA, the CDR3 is TGTGCCTGGAGTCCAGACACTACATCCTACGAGCAGTACTTC.

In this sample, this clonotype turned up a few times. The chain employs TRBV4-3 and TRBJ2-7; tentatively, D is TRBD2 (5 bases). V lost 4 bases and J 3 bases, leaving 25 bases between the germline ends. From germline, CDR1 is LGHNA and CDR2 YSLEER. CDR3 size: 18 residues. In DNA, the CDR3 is TGCGCCAGCAGCCCGACCTCTGAGGGATCGGGCGAAATCTACGAGCAGTACTTC. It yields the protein CASSPTSEGSGEIYEQYF.

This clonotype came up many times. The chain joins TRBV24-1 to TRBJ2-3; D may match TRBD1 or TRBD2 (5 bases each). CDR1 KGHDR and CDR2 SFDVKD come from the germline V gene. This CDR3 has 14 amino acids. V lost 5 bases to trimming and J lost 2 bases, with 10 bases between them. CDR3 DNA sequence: TGTGCCACCAGTGGAGGGGAGCACACAGATACGCAGTATTTT. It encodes CATSGGEHTDTQYF.

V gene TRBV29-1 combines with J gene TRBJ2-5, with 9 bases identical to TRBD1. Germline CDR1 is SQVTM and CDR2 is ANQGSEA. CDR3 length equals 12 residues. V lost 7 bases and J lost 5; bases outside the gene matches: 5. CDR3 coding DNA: TGCAGCGGCACAGGGGGCAGGGAGACCCAGTACTTC. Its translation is CSGTGGRETQYF.

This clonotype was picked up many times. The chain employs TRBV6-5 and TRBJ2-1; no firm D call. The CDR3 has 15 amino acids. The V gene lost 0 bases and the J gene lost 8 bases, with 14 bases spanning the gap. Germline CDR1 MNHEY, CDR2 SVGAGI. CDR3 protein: CASSYSPRTFYEQFF. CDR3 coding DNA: TGTGCCAGCAGTTACTCCCCCAGGACGTTCTATGAGCAGTTCTTC.

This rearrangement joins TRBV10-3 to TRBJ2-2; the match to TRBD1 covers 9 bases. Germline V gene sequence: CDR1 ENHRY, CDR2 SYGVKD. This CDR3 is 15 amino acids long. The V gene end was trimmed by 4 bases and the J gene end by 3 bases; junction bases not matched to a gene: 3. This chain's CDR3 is CAISAGTGHTGELFF. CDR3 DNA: TGTGCCATCAGTGCAGGGACAGGGCACACCGGGGAGCTGTTTTTT.

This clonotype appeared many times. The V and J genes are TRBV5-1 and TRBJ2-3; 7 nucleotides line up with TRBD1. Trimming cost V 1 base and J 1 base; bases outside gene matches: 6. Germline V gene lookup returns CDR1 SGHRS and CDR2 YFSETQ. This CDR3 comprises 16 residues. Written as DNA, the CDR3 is TGCGCCAGCAGCTTGCAGGGGACAGTTGGCACAGATACGCAGTATTTT. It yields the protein CASSLQGTVGTDTQYF.

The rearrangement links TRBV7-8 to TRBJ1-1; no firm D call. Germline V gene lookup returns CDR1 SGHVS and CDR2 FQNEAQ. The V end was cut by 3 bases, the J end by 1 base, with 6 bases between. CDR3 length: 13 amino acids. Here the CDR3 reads CASSFRSNTEAFF. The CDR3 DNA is TGTGCCAGCAGCTTTAGATCGAACACTGAAGCTTTCTTT.

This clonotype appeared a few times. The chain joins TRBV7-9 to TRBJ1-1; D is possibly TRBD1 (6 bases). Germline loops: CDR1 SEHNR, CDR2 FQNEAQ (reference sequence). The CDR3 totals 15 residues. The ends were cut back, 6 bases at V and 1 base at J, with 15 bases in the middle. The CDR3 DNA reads TGTGCCAGCAGGGGGGGCCCAACATCGAACACTGAAGCTTTCTTT. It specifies CASRGGPTSNTEAFF.

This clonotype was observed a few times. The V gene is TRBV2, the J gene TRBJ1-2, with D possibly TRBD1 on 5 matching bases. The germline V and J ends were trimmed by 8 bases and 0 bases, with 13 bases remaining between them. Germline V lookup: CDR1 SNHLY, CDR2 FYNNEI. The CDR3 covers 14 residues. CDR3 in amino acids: CASPGRMSNYGYTF. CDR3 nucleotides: TGTGCCAGCCCGGGACGGATGTCTAACTATGGCTACACCTTC.

The CDR3 DNA follows: TGTGCCAGCAGCTTAGGGGGCGCGAGTCGGAATGAGCAGTTCTTC. As protein: CASSLGGASRNEQFF. The J gene is TRBJ2-1, the V gene TRBV7-6, with D possibly matching TRBD1 (5 bases). Germline CDR1 is SGHVS and CDR2 is FNYEAQ. This CDR3 contains 15 residues. V lost 1 base and J lost 7, with 14 bases in between. Filled out from reference TRBV7-6 and TRBJ2-1, the complete variable domain reads GAGVSQSPRYKVTKRGQDVALRCDPISGHVSLYWYRQALGQGPEFLTYFNYEAQQDKSGLPNDRFSAERPEGSISTLTIQRTEQRDSAMYRCASSLGGASRNEQFFGPGTRLTVL.

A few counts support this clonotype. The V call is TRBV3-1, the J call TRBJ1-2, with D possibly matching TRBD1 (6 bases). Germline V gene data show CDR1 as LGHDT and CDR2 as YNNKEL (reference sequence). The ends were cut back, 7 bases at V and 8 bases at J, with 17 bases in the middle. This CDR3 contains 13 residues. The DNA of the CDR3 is TGTGCCAGCACCTCCGGGGGCGGCCGCGGCTACACCTTC. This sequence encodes CASTSGGGRGYTF.

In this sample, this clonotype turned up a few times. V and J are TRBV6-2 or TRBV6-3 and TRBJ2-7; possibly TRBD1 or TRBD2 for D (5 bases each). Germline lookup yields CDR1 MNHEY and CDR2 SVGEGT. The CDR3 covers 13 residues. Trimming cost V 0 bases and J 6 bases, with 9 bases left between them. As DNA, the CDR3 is TGTGCCAGCAGTTACTCGCTTGGGGGCGAGCAGTACGTC. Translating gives CASSYSLGGEQYV.

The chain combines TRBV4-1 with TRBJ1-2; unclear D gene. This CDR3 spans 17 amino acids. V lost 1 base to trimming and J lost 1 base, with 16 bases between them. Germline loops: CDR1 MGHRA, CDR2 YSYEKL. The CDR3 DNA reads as TGCGCCAGCAGCCAAGTATCCGGGATCGGGGTTAACTATGGCTACACCTTC. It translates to CASSQVSGIGVNYGYTF.

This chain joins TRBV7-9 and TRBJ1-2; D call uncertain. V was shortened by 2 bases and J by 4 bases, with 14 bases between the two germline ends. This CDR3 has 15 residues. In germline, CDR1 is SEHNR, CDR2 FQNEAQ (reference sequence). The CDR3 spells CASSLSRGSGYGYTF. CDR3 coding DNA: TGTGCCAGCAGCTTATCCCGGGGTTCCGGCTATGGCTACACCTTC.